These 27 T cell receptor beta chains were sequenced from one sample in a study of T cells in Graves' hyperthyroidism and ophthalmopathy. TCR beta CDR3 sequences were amplified from RNA transcripts. First-round RT-PCR with HTBI primers amplified the TCR CDR3 region. TCRdb redid the calling of the multiplex PCR reads with MiXCR, one entry per CDR3 protein. The table shows about 210,000 distinct CDR3 sequences, with about 17% occurring only once. What was sequenced was blood. The receptors here all came from a man aged 40-50 years with Graves' hyperthyroidism.

This clonotype has ten or more counts. This chain links TRBV28 with TRBJ2-2, with 7 bases matching TRBD2. This CDR3 spans 13 amino acids. Per the germline V gene, CDR1 is MDHEN and CDR2 is SYDVKM. V lost 5 bases, J lost 5 bases, and 2 bases stayed unmatched. CDR3 region: CASSRRGTGELFF. The CDR3 DNA sequence: TGTGCCAGCAGTCGGCGGGGGACCGGGGAGCTGTTTTTT. Looking up the rest from reference TRBV28 and TRBJ2-2 gives the full variable domain: DVKVTQSSRYLVKRTGEKVFLECVQDMDHENMFWYRQDPGLGLRLIYFSYDVKMKEKGDIPEGYSVSREKKERFSLILESASTNQTSMYLCASSRRGTGELFFGEGSRLTVL.

This clonotype was seen a few times. The chain has TRBV5-5 and TRBJ1-1; a possible D gene is TRBD1 (5 bases). Germline V lookup: CDR1 SGHKS, CDR2 YYEKEE (reference sequence). The germline V and J ends were trimmed by 0 bases and 0 bases, with 12 bases remaining between them. CDR3 length: 16 amino acids. The DNA of the CDR3 is TGTGCCAGCAGCTTGGCTGCCGGGACCTTGAACACTGAAGCTTTCTTT. Protein: CASSLAAGTLNTEAFF.

This clonotype was picked up a small number of times. The rearrangement uses TRBV27 and TRBJ1-6; 8 bases map to TRBD1. In germline, CDR1 is MNHEY, CDR2 SMNVEV (reference sequence). J gave up 8 bases and V 5 bases, and 5 bases lay outside the gene matches. This CDR3 has 14 residues. The CDR3 nucleotides are TGTGCCAGCAGTCCCAGGGGGCTGGATTCACCCCTCCACTTT. As protein: CASSPRGLDSPLHF.

The genes are TRBV29-1 and TRBJ1-2; 10 bases line up with TRBD1. Trimming cost V 8 bases and J 7 bases; bases outside gene matches: 4. CDR1 and CDR2 (germline): SQVTM, ANQGSEA. This CDR3 contains 11 residues. CDR3 DNA: TGCAGCTCGACAGGGGGCTTTGGCTACACCTTC. This encodes CSSTGGFGYTF. Full variable domain (outside the CDR3, taken from reference TRBV29-1 and TRBJ1-2): SAVISQKPSRDICQRGTSLTIQCQVDSQVTMMFWYRQQPGQSLTLIATANQGSEATYESGFVIDKFPISRPNLTFSTLTVSNMSPEDSSIYLCSSTGGFGYTFGSGTRLTVV.

This clonotype was counted many times. The CDR3 region is CAWSVGGASLLQFF. The CDR3 bases are TGTGCCTGGAGTGTTGGCGGGGCCTCTCTCCTACAGTTCTTC. The chain links TRBV30 to TRBJ2-1; D is possibly TRBD2 (6 bases). CDR3 length: 14 amino acids. Trimming stripped 0 bases from V and 13 bases from J, with 19 bases between. The germline V gene encodes CDR1 GTSNPN and CDR2 SVGIG (reference sequence).

There are a few counts of this clonotype. The rearrangement uses TRBV25-1 and TRBJ2-3; 7 nucleotides line up with TRBD1. Germline CDR1 reads MGHDK; CDR2 reads SYGVNS. CDR3 size: 14 residues. The V and J ends lost 8 bases and 4 bases, in that order; junction bases with no gene match: 9. The CDR3 DNA reads TGTGCCAGCCGCCCGACAGGGATTTCAGATACGCAGTATTTT. It codes for CASRPTGISDTQYF.

In its sample, this clonotype was seen a few times. This chain joins TRBV4-3 and TRBJ1-6; 9 nucleotides agree with TRBD1. The CDR3 has 14 amino acids. CDR1 LGHNA and CDR2 YSLEER come from the germline V gene. Trimming removed 1 base from V and 9 bases from J; junction bases left unmatched: 1. CDR3 sequence: CASSQVTGGSPLHF. Written as DNA, the CDR3 is TGCGCCAGCAGCCAAGTGACAGGGGGTTCACCCCTCCACTTT.

This clonotype was detected a few times. This chain connects TRBV6-4 to TRBJ2-3, with TRBD2 matching over 9 bases. With 4 bases clipped from V and 0 bases from J, the junction kept 5 bases outside the gene matches. The germline V gene has CDR1 MRHNA and CDR2 SNTAGT. CDR3 length equals 16 residues. The DNA of the CDR3 is TGTGCCAGCAGTGCCCGACTAGCGGTGAGCACAGATACGCAGTATTTT. Protein: CASSARLAVSTDTQYF.

In its sample, this clonotype was seen many times. The V gene is TRBV9, the J gene TRBJ2-7; TRBD1 matches 7 bases. V shed 5 bases, J shed 3 bases, and the junction held 8 bases outside the gene matches. The length of the CDR3 is 14 residues. Germline V gene sequence: CDR1 SGDLS, CDR2 YYNGEE. The CDR3 region is CASSRTGHNYEQYF. CDR3 coding DNA: TGTGCCAGCAGTCGGACAGGCCACAACTACGAGCAGTACTTC.

This clonotype was detected many times. The chain joins TRBV2 to TRBJ2-5; 7 bases map to TRBD1. This CDR3 is built from 15 residues. The V segment lost 2 bases and the J segment 1 base; nucleotides outside the gene matches: 4. Germline V CDR1 and CDR2: SNHLY, FYNNEI. The CDR3 region is CASSENRGSQETQYF. The DNA of the CDR3 is TGTGCCAGCAGTGAAAACAGGGGCTCCCAAGAGACCCAGTACTTC.

This chain joins TRBV5-4 and TRBJ1-1, with D maybe TRBD1 (6 bases). The CDR3 is made up of 14 amino acids. CDR1 and CDR2 from the germline V gene are SGHNT and YYREEE (reference sequence). The V end was cut by 1 base, the J end by 3 bases, with 10 bases between. CDR3 in amino acids: CASSLLQGDTEAFF. The CDR3 DNA reads as TGTGCCAGCAGCTTGTTACAGGGCGACACTGAAGCTTTCTTT.

The CDR3 bases are TGTGCCATCAGTGAGACAGGGGGTGATCAGCCCCAGCATTTT. This sequence encodes CAISETGGDQPQHF. The V and J genes are TRBV10-3 and TRBJ1-5; 8 positions match TRBD1. The CDR3 has 14 residues. The V gene end was trimmed by 2 bases and the J gene end by 5 bases; junction bases not matched to a gene: 2. Per germline, CDR1 ENHRY and CDR2 SYGVKD.

At least ten counts were recorded for this clonotype. V usage is TRBV20-1 and J usage is TRBJ2-7; TRBD1 or TRBD2 may be the D gene (6 bases each). The germline V gene has CDR1 DFQATT and CDR2 SNEGSKA (reference sequence). This CDR3 comprises 16 residues. Trimming stripped 3 bases from V and 5 bases from J, with 23 bases between. CDR3 coding DNA: TGCAGTGCTAGGGCCTCCGGAGGGGGTGGTTTCAACGAGCAGTACTTC. This gives the protein CSARASGGGGFNEQYF.

This clonotype appeared many times. The chain has TRBV6-1 and TRBJ2-7; D uncertain. Trimming stripped 4 bases from V and 4 bases from J, with 8 bases between. CDR3 length: 12 residues. Germline lookup yields CDR1 MNHNS and CDR2 SASEGT. CDR3 in DNA: TGTGCCAGCAGTGCGACTGTATACGAGCAGTACTTC. This sequence encodes CASSATVYEQYF.

This clonotype was counted at least ten times. V gene TRBV14 combines with J gene TRBJ1-2, with a possible D match to TRBD1 (5 bases). The germline CDR1 and CDR2 sequences are SGHDN and FVKESK. The CDR3 contains 13 residues. V lost 1 base to trimming and J lost 7 bases, with 10 bases between them. This CDR3 is CASSQGGRLGYTF. CDR3 nucleotides: TGTGCCAGCAGCCAAGGGGGGAGACTTGGCTACACCTTC.

This chain joins TRBV6-5 and TRBJ2-7, with TRBD1 matching over 7 bases. CDR1 and CDR2 (germline): MNHEY, SVGAGI. The CDR3 sequence is 13 residues long. J was trimmed by 7 bases and V by 0 bases; bases with no gene match: 3. Here the CDR3 reads CASSYSTGWEQYF. CDR3 DNA sequence: TGTGCCAGCAGTTACTCGACAGGGTGGGAGCAGTACTTC.

There are a few counts of this clonotype. The genes are TRBV29-1 and TRBJ2-4; 7 nucleotides agree with TRBD1. From germline, CDR1 is SQVTM and CDR2 ANQGSEA. Trimming at V came to 1 base and at J to 5 bases, leaving 2 bases not matched to a gene. The length of the CDR3 is 13 residues. The CDR3: CSVEGGQENIQYF. In DNA, the CDR3 is TGCAGCGTTGAAGGAGGACAGGAAAACATTCAGTACTTC.

This clonotype occurred many times. The gene calls are TRBV5-1 and TRBJ2-3; D remains ambiguous. The V and J ends lost 5 bases and 0 bases respectively, with 10 bases between them. The CDR3 is 14 residues long. Germline CDR1 SGHRS, CDR2 YFSETQ. In DNA, the CDR3 is TGCGCCAGCAGTTCAGAGCCAAGCACAGATACGCAGTATTTT. This translates into CASSSEPSTDTQYF.

A few counts support this clonotype. This rearrangement joins TRBV12-3 or TRBV12-4 to TRBJ2-2, with a weak D call TRBD2 (6 bases). The V gene lost 6 bases and the J gene lost 3 bases, with 14 bases spanning the gap. This CDR3 contains 15 residues. CDR3 protein: CASRSRDLDTGELFF. CDR3 DNA: TGTGCCAGCAGAAGCCGGGACTTAGACACCGGGGAGCTGTTTTTT.

Ten or more counts support this clonotype. V gene TRBV20-1 combines with J gene TRBJ1-2; TRBD1 agrees at 7 bases. CDR1 is DFQATT, CDR2 SNEGSKA, per germline (reference sequence). The CDR3 runs 14 residues. J was trimmed by 2 bases and V by 5 bases; bases with no gene match: 8. Here the CDR3 DNA reads TGCAGTGCTCATGAGGCAGGGGGGAACTATGGCTACACCTTC. Translation gives CSAHEAGGNYGYTF.

Notes on this clonotype: This may be a read error: a much more frequent sequence differs by one nucleotide. The rearrangement joins TRBV6-2 or TRBV6-3 to TRBJ2-2; weak D call: TRBD1 (6 bases). Trimming took off 5 bases at V and 0 bases at J, with 13 bases between the two ends. Germline CDR1 MNHEY, CDR2 SVGEGT. CDR3 length: 16 residues. CDR3 sequence: CASSIGTSANTGELFF. In DNA, the CDR3 is TGTGCCAGCAGTATCGGGACAAGTGCGAACACCGGGGAGCTGTTTTTT.

This clonotype was detected many times. The rearrangement links TRBV7-2 to TRBJ2-3, with 7 positions matching TRBD1. Trimming took 5 bases from V and 3 from J; bases not matched to a gene: 5. Germline V CDR1 and CDR2: SGHTA, FQGNSA. CDR3 length: 14 residues. CDR3 in amino acids: CASSQLRGTDTQYF. The CDR3 coding sequence is TGTGCCAGCAGCCAACTCAGGGGGACAGATACGCAGTATTTT.

This clonotype was observed at least ten times. CDR3 loop: CASSPLGSGEQFF. DNA for the CDR3: TGTGCCAGCAGCCCACTTGGTTCGGGCGAGCAGTTCTTC. The gene calls are TRBV6-1 and TRBJ2-1; D not resolved. Germline lookup yields CDR1 MNHNS and CDR2 SASEGT. Trimming stripped 6 bases from V and 10 bases from J, with 16 bases between. This CDR3 contains 13 residues.

This clonotype was recorded many times. This sequence joins TRBV7-9 and TRBJ1-1, with a possible D match to TRBD1 (6 bases). With 4 bases removed from V and 1 base from J, the gap between germline ends came to 16 bases. The CDR3 loop spans 16 amino acids. Germline CDR1 SEHNR, CDR2 FQNEAQ (reference sequence). The CDR3 loop is CASSYLLGTPNTEAFF. CDR3 nucleotides: TGTGCCAGCAGCTACCTTCTCGGGACACCGAACACTGAAGCTTTCTTT.

The chain links TRBV5-1 to TRBJ1-2, with 7 bases matching TRBD1. Germline CDR1 is SGHRS and CDR2 is YFSETQ. CDR3 size: 14 residues. V gave up 3 bases and J gave up 6 bases; unmatched junction bases: 8. The CDR3 protein is CASSSTQGEDGYTF. In nucleotides, the CDR3 is TGCGCCAGCAGCTCAACCCAGGGGGAGGATGGCTACACCTTC.

This clonotype was seen a handful of times. This CDR3 is CATAQDRGKTQYF. The CDR3 nucleotides are TGTGCCACGGCCCAGGACAGGGGGAAGACCCAGTACTTC. The chain carries TRBV10-3 and TRBJ2-5; 10 bases are shared with TRBD1. The CDR3 length is 13 residues. Germline V gene lookup returns CDR1 ENHRY and CDR2 SYGVKD. The V and J ends lost 10 bases and 6 bases, in that order; junction bases with no gene match: 8.

The chain joins TRBV15 to TRBJ1-5; D uncertain. The V and J ends lost 3 bases and 2 bases respectively, with 11 bases between them. The V gene's germline CDR1 is LNHNV and CDR2 YYDKDF (reference sequence). This CDR3 is built from 15 residues. Here the CDR3 DNA reads TGTGCCACCAGCAGCGGCGGAAATGGCAATCAGCCCCAGCATTTT. Translating it yields CATSSGGNGNQPQHF.